Presented here are 31 T cell receptor beta chains from one specimen sequenced in a study of blood T cell repertoires in COVID-19. Here immunoSEQ multiplex PCR was the method, and the copy in TCRdb shows in-frame clones only, minus some. The data hold about 140,000 clones, with over 70% observed a single time. The specimen sequenced was peripheral blood. The receptors shown here come from a man aged 45-65 years who had recovered from COVID-19.

J is TRBJ2-7 and V is TRBV7-2; D unresolved. Germline V gene data show CDR1 as SGHTA and CDR2 as FQGNSA. This CDR3 is built from 13 residues. Trimming removed 4 bases at V and 7 bases at J, with 14 bases between. Here the CDR3 DNA reads TGTGCCAGCAGCTCAGTGGCCCGGCGGGAGCAGTACTTC. It encodes CASSSVARREQYF.

V is TRBV6-4 and J is TRBJ1-4, with D perhaps matching TRBD1 (6 bases). Germline V gene data show CDR1 as MRHNA and CDR2 as SNTAGT. The V end was cut by 8 bases, the J end by 6 bases, with 13 bases between. This CDR3 spans 13 amino acids. CDR3 residues: CASQGGADEKLFF. The DNA of the CDR3 is TGTGCCAGCCAAGGGGGGGCGGATGAAAAACTGTTTTTT.

This clone was observed many times. This sequence joins TRBV6-4 and TRBJ1-1, with 7 bases fitting TRBD1. There are 16 residues in the CDR3. V was pared by 3 bases and J by 4 bases, with 11 bases of the junction left unmatched. Per the germline V gene, CDR1 is MRHNA and CDR2 is SNTAGT. CDR3: CASSELPQGLGTEAFF. Here the CDR3 DNA reads TGTGCCAGCAGTGAGCTCCCACAGGGGCTGGGCACTGAAGCTTTCTTT.

Comment on this clone: The same CDR3 is also encoded by other DNA sequences in this sample. V is TRBV6-2 or TRBV6-3 and J is TRBJ2-7, with D unclear. The germline V gene has CDR1 MNHEY and CDR2 SVGEGT. The germline V and J ends were trimmed by 3 bases and 4 bases, with 7 bases remaining between them. This CDR3 has 12 amino acids. The CDR3 coding sequence is TGTGCCAGCAGTTATGCCGGTTACGAGCAGTACTTC. It yields the protein CASSYAGYEQYF.

V is TRBV10-1 and J is TRBJ2-5; no clear D. Germline V gene data show CDR1 as WNHNN and CDR2 as SYGVQD (reference sequence). Trimming cost V 3 bases and J 5 bases, with 7 bases left between them. CDR3 length: 12 amino acids. CDR3 protein: CASSDSGETQYF. Written as DNA, the CDR3 is TGCGCCAGCAGTGACTCTGGCGAGACCCAGTACTTC.

This clone was counted once. The chain is built from TRBV9 and TRBJ1-2; TRBD1 matches 9 bases. V shed 1 base, J shed 10 bases, and the junction held 11 bases outside the gene matches. Germline CDR1 and CDR2: SGDLS and YYNGEE. This CDR3 has 15 amino acids. CDR3 coding DNA: TGTGCCAGCAGCGTAACCCCGACAGGGGGGGAGACCTACACCTTC. It specifies CASSVTPTGGETYTF.

The chain joins TRBV4-3 to TRBJ1-2; D perhaps matches TRBD1 (5 bases). CDR1 LGHNA and CDR2 YSLEER come from the germline V gene. V was pared by 0 bases and J by 4 bases, with 12 bases between. The CDR3 sequence is 15 residues long. Here the CDR3 DNA reads TGCGCCAGCAGCCAAGATCCAGGGTACGGCTATGGCTACACCTTC. Amino acid sequence: CASSQDPGYGYGYTF.

This clone appeared once. The gene calls are TRBV5-4 and TRBJ2-1; 12 nucleotides line up with TRBD2. V dropped 3 bases and J dropped 10; count of bases not matched to a gene: 8. Germline V CDR1 and CDR2: SGHNT, YYREEE (reference sequence). The CDR3 is 15 amino acids. CDR3 sequence reads: CASSSASGGAEEQFF. CDR3 sequence (DNA): TGTGCCAGCAGCTCGGCTAGCGGGGGGGCCGAAGAGCAGTTCTTC.

This clone was picked up a small number of times. The chain joins TRBV7-2 to TRBJ1-5; D might be TRBD1 (6 bases). V lost 5 bases, J lost 5 bases, and 19 bases lay in between. The CDR3 is 16 residues long. The germline CDR1 and CDR2 sequences are SGHTA and FQGNSA. CDR3 residues: CASSTRGGAGDQPQHF. The CDR3 nucleotides read TGTGCCAGCAGCACTAGAGGGGGGGCCGGGGATCAGCCCCAGCATTTT.

The J gene is TRBJ1-3, the V gene TRBV9; tentative D call: TRBD1 (6 bases). Per germline, CDR1 SGDLS and CDR2 YYNGEE. The V end was cut by 3 bases, the J end by 1 base, with 11 bases between. The CDR3 covers 15 residues. The CDR3, as DNA: TGTGCCAGCAGCGCTCAGGGGTCATCTGGAAACACCATATATTTT. It is translated as CASSAQGSSGNTIYF.

This rearrangement joins TRBV4-2 to TRBJ2-1, with 10 bases aligning to TRBD1. The CDR3 length is 15 residues. Germline V gives CDR1 LGHNA, CDR2 YNFKEQ. V trimming: 5 bases; J trimming: 5 bases; junction bases outside the gene matches: 6. The DNA of the CDR3 is TGTGCCAGCAGCAACCTAGGGACAGGGGACAATGAGCAGTTCTTC. Its translation: CASSNLGTGDNEQFF.

This clone was recorded once. At one boundary the junction diverges from the germline segment, which might be a read error. Here the CDR3 DNA reads TGTGCCAGCAGGCCACCGACAGGGCTTGGCCACACCTTC. Its translation is CASRPPTGLGHTF. The chain recombines TRBV7-2 with TRBJ1-2, with 7 bases identical to TRBD1. CDR1 is SGHTA and CDR2 is FQGNSA in the germline V gene. The CDR3 covers 13 residues.

The chain has TRBV12-3 or TRBV12-4 and TRBJ2-2; D uncertain. Trimming took off 5 bases at V and 2 bases at J, with 3 bases between the two ends. This CDR3 region has 12 residues. The CDR3 protein is CASSPNTGELFF. The CDR3 region has the DNA TGTGCCAGCAGTCCAAACACCGGGGAGCTGTTTTTT.

The chain employs TRBV2 and TRBJ2-1, with 7 bases identical to TRBD2. V lost 5 bases to trimming and J lost 9 bases; unmatched junction nucleotides: 16. Germline values: CDR1 SNHLY, CDR2 FYNNEI. The CDR3 runs to 16 residues. The CDR3 nucleotides read TGTGCCAGCAGTCGACTAGCACAGAGCTACGGGGGTGAGCAGTTCTTC. Protein sequence: CASSRLAQSYGGEQFF. Full variable domain (rest looked up from reference TRBV2 and TRBJ2-1): EPEVTQTPSHQVTQMGQEVILRCVPISNHLYFYWYRQILGQKVEFLVSFYNNEISEKSEIFDDQFSVERPDGSNFTLKIRSTKLEDSAMYFCASSRLAQSYGGEQFFGPGTRLTVL.

The rearrangement links TRBV11-2 to TRBJ1-2; 8 bases are shared with TRBD1. CDR1 is SGHAT and CDR2 is FQNNGV in the germline V gene. The CDR3 is 15 residues long. The J segment lost 7 bases and the V segment lost 1 base, leaving 8 bases of the junction unmatched. As DNA, the CDR3 is TGTGCCAGCAGCTTAGCCGGACAGGGTCGGGGTGGCTACACCTTC. This codes for CASSLAGQGRGGYTF. Full variable domain (missing parts from reference TRBV11-2 and TRBJ1-2): EAGVAQSPRYKIIEKRQSVAFWCNPISGHATLYWYQQILGQGPKLLIQFQNNGVVDDSQLPKDRFSAERLKGVDSTLKIQPAKLEDSAVYLCASSLAGQGRGGYTFGSGTRLTVV.

The chain is built from TRBV21-1 and TRBJ2-7; TRBD2 is taken as the D call from the table, unchecked against the DNA. TRBV21-1 is an annotated pseudogene. The CDR3 consists of 19 residues. This chain's CDR3 is CASSRKVYAGGQRSYEQYF. The CDR3 DNA follows: TGTGCCAGCAGCAGAAAGGTTTACGCGGGAGGACAGAGATCCTACGAGCAGTACTTC.

The V and J genes are TRBV5-1 and TRBJ1-4; 8 bases are shared with TRBD1. The CDR3 spans 15 residues. Trimming took 4 bases from V and 7 from J; bases not matched to a gene: 9. Germline V gene lookup returns CDR1 SGHRS and CDR2 YFSETQ. The CDR3 loop is CASSPQGAIFEKLFF. The CDR3 coding sequence is TGCGCCAGCAGCCCCCAGGGGGCCATTTTTGAAAAACTGTTTTTT.

The V call is TRBV7-2, the J call TRBJ1-3, with D possibly being TRBD1 (5 bases). Per germline, CDR1 SGHTA and CDR2 FQGNSA. Trimming stripped 1 base from V and 4 bases from J, with 17 bases between. The CDR3 spans 17 residues. DNA of the CDR3: TGTGCCAGCAGCTTAGGATGGGGCCGAAAAGAGGGAAACACCATATATTTT. Amino acid sequence: CASSLGWGRKEGNTIYF.

V and J are TRBV27 and TRBJ1-4; D perhaps matches TRBD1 (6 bases). V was clipped by 5 bases and J by 6 bases, with 16 bases between them. Germline lookup yields CDR1 MNHEY and CDR2 SMNVEV (reference sequence). This CDR3 region has 15 residues. CDR3 sequence reads: CASSRTVRLDEKLFF. CDR3 nucleotides: TGTGCCAGCAGTAGGACAGTTAGGTTGGATGAAAAACTGTTTTTT.

The chain recombines TRBV5-1 with TRBJ2-2; possible D gene TRBD1, 7 bases. The germline V and J ends were trimmed by 0 bases and 5 bases, with 14 bases remaining between them. This CDR3 is built from 16 residues. Germline CDR1 reads SGHRS; CDR2 reads YFSETQ. The CDR3 here is CASSLAATGRTGELFF. The CDR3 DNA reads as TGCGCCAGCAGCTTGGCCGCGACAGGGAGGACCGGGGAGCTGTTTTTT.

V gene TRBV25-1 combines with J gene TRBJ1-3; the match to TRBD1 covers 7 bases. This CDR3 has 15 amino acids. Germline V gene lookup returns CDR1 MGHDK and CDR2 SYGVNS. The junction had 7 bases not matched to a gene; V was cut back by 0 bases and J by 8 bases. The CDR3 protein is CASSEYRGRGDTIYF. CDR3 coding DNA: TGTGCCAGCAGTGAATACAGGGGCAGGGGGGACACCATATATTTT.

CDR3 nucleotide sequence: TGCGCCAGCAGCCTAATTGGAGGTGCCTATAATTCACCCCTCCACTTT. It translates to CASSLIGGAYNSPLHF. The V gene is TRBV5-1, the J gene TRBJ1-6; D call uncertain. This CDR3 spans 16 amino acids. The germline V gene has CDR1 SGHRS and CDR2 YFSETQ. The V gene lost 4 bases and the J gene lost 2 bases, with 13 bases spanning the gap.

V usage is TRBV6-5 and J usage is TRBJ1-1, with 11 bases lining up with TRBD1. CDR1 is MNHEY, CDR2 SVGAGI, per germline. The CDR3 is 14 residues long. V dropped 6 bases and J dropped 4; count of bases not matched to a gene: 4. The CDR3, as DNA: TGTGCCAGCAGCTCGGGACAGGGGGGCACTGAAGCTTTCTTT. Protein: CASSSGQGGTEAFF.

The V and J genes are TRBV15 and TRBJ2-7; TRBD2 is a possible D gene (6 bases). CDR1 and CDR2 from the germline V gene are LNHNV and YYDKDF (reference sequence). There are 16 residues in the CDR3. With 0 bases removed from V and 4 bases from J, the gap between germline ends came to 16 bases. CDR3 in amino acids: CATSRDPGTGRYEQYF. In nucleotides, the CDR3 is TGTGCCACCAGCAGAGATCCCGGGACGGGGAGGTACGAGCAGTACTTC. The whole variable domain, filled in from reference TRBV15 and TRBJ2-7, reads DAMVIQNPRYQVTQFGKPVTLSCSQTLNHNVMYWYQQKSSQAPKLLFHYYDKDFNNEADTPDNFQSRRPNTSFCFLDIRSPGLGDTAMYLCATSRDPGTGRYEQYFGPGTRLTVT.

In its sample, this clone was seen a few times. The rearrangement joins TRBV30 to TRBJ1-6; TRBD1 is a possible D gene (6 bases). Per germline, CDR1 GTSNPN and CDR2 SVGIG (reference sequence). V lost 3 bases to trimming and J lost 10 bases, with 10 bases between them. CDR3 size: 12 residues. CDR3 DNA sequence: TGTGCCTGGAGGGGGGCGCGATCACCCCTCCACTTT. This sequence encodes CAWRGARSPLHF.

This rearrangement joins TRBV6-5 to TRBJ1-3; TRBD1 matches 7 bases. CDR1 and CDR2 from the germline V gene are MNHEY and SVGAGI. The CDR3 sequence is 14 residues long. V lost 0 bases and J lost 4; bases outside the gene matches: 0. The CDR3 here is CASSYSDRGNTIYF. The CDR3 region has the DNA TGTGCCAGCAGTTACTCGGACAGGGGAAACACCATATATTTT.

The sample holds a few counts of this clone. The rearrangement links TRBV7-9 to TRBJ1-4; D uncertain. CDR1 SEHNR and CDR2 FQNEAQ come from the germline V gene (reference sequence). Trimming pared 0 bases from V and 4 bases from J, leaving 12 bases between. This CDR3 has 16 residues. The CDR3 sequence: CASSLATRLGNEKLFF. Written as DNA, the CDR3 is TGTGCCAGCAGCTTAGCAACCAGACTGGGTAATGAAAAACTGTTTTTT.

The chain joins TRBV6-5 to TRBJ1-2; TRBD1 matches at 7 bases. With V trimmed by 5 bases and J by 4 bases, 7 bases remained unmatched. Germline V gene lookup returns CDR1 MNHEY and CDR2 SVGAGI. This CDR3 is built from 14 residues. The CDR3 DNA reads TGTGCCAGCAGTATTACAGGGGATGGCTATGGCTACACCTTC. It translates to CASSITGDGYGYTF.

The rearrangement uses TRBV19 and TRBJ2-3, with 12 bases matching TRBD2. The junction had 8 bases not matched to a gene; V was cut back by 6 bases and J by 4 bases. CDR3 length equals 16 residues. Looked up from germline, CDR1 is LNHDA and CDR2 is SQIVND (reference sequence). The CDR3 DNA sequence: TGTGCCAGTAGGGGATCTAGCGGGGGGGCCCCAGATACGCAGTATTTT. The encoded protein is CASRGSSGGAPDTQYF.

The chain couples TRBV6-2 or TRBV6-3 to TRBJ2-5; tentatively, D is TRBD2 (5 bases). The CDR3 sequence is 12 residues long. V was cut by 5 bases and J by 5 bases, with 9 bases left in between. Germline CDR1 reads MNHEY; CDR2 reads SVGEGT. DNA for the CDR3: TGTGCCAGCAGTACACTAGAGGAGACCCAGTACTTC. This translates into CASSTLEETQYF.

The chain uses TRBV6-4 and TRBJ2-3; 11 bases agree with TRBD2. V dropped 9 bases and J dropped 2; count of bases not matched to a gene: 13. This CDR3 spans 17 amino acids. CDR1 and CDR2 (germline): MRHNA, SNTAGT. The CDR3, as DNA: TGTGCCAGGGGGGGGACTAGCGGTGCCTCTTTCACAGATACGCAGTATTTT. The encoded protein is CARGGTSGASFTDTQYF.